This entry lists 25 T cell receptor beta chains sequenced from one sample in a study of shared clonotypes between healthy human individuals. Assay used: immunoSEQ multiplex PCR; TCRdb lists only in-frame clones, some missing. The sample records 630,000 or so clones, 95% to 98% being singletons. CD45RO-negative CD8 cells positively selected for CCR7 made up the naive population, which excluded terminally differentiated effector memory CD45RA+ cells. Sequencing was carried out using naive CD8+ T cells sorted from blood. The receptors stem from a man in his thirties or forties in good health.

CDR3 bases: TGTGCCAGCTCACCCCCTGGTTTTGGGTACACTGAAGCTTTCTTT. Amino acids: CASSPPGFGYTEAFF. This chain joins TRBV18 and TRBJ1-1; D not certain. Germline V gives CDR1 KGHSH, CDR2 LQKENI. The CDR3 spans 15 residues. V dropped 3 bases and J dropped 3 bases, with 14 bases sitting between them.

This chain links TRBV27 with TRBJ2-7; possibly TRBD2 for D (5 bases). Germline CDR1 is MNHEY and CDR2 is SMNVEV (reference sequence). V lost 3 bases and J lost 7, with 10 bases in between. The CDR3 covers 12 residues. CDR3 sequence reads: CASSFPGMEQYF. The CDR3 DNA follows: TGTGCCAGCAGTTTCCCGGGGATGGAGCAGTACTTC.

This clone was found once. Other DNA sequences in the sample encode the same CDR3. The chain links TRBV29-1 to TRBJ2-7, with D perhaps matching TRBD1 (6 bases). The length of the CDR3 is 12 residues. Germline V gene lookup returns CDR1 SQVTM and CDR2 ANQGSEA. Between the trimmed V and J ends, which lost 6 bases and 4 bases, there was a span of 13 bases. CDR3 residues: CSVEDRRYEQYF. The CDR3 nucleotides read TGCAGCGTAGAGGACAGACGTTACGAGCAGTACTTC.

This clone occurred once. J is TRBJ2-7 and V is TRBV29-1; 7 nucleotides agree with TRBD1. The CDR3 totals 14 residues. Looked up from germline, CDR1 is SQVTM and CDR2 is ANQGSEA. Trimming removed 6 bases from V and 7 bases from J; junction bases left unmatched: 15. The CDR3 loop is CSVAGWDSSGEQYF. CDR3 coding DNA: TGCAGCGTAGCAGGATGGGACAGTTCGGGGGAGCAGTACTTC.

This chain connects TRBV6-5 to TRBJ2-1; 10 bases agree with TRBD1. The CDR3 runs 14 residues. CDR1 is MNHEY, CDR2 SVGAGI, per germline. Trimming removed 5 bases from V and 6 bases from J; junction bases left unmatched: 4. The DNA of the CDR3 is TGTGCCAGCAGTCTCCGGGACAGGGGCAATGAGCAGTTCTTC. Protein product: CASSLRDRGNEQFF.

This chain joins TRBV6-5 and TRBJ2-5, with 7 bases matching TRBD2. The CDR3 sequence is 16 residues long. CDR1 is MNHEY, CDR2 SVGAGI, per germline. V shed 0 bases and J 1 base; nucleotides not matched to a gene: 5. CDR3 protein: CASSYSRLAVQETQYF. CDR3 nucleotides: TGTGCCAGCAGTTACTCGAGGCTAGCGGTCCAAGAGACCCAGTACTTC.

CDR3 amino acids: CASSCPGTLRSPHEQYF. The CDR3, as DNA: TGTGCCAGCAGCTGCCCCGGGACGCTTCGTTCTCCTCACGAGCAGTACTTC. The genes are TRBV11-1 and TRBJ2-7, with D perhaps assigned TRBD1 or TRBD2 (5 bases each). CDR1 and CDR2 from the germline V gene are SGHAT and FQDESV (reference sequence). This CDR3 region has 17 residues. V was trimmed by 4 bases and J by 5 bases, leaving 24 bases between them. Combining the CDR3 with reference TRBV11-1 and TRBJ2-7 gives the whole variable domain EAEVAQSPRYKITEKSQAVAFWCDPISGHATLYWYRQILGQGPELLVQFQDESVVDDSQLPKDRFSAERLKGVDSTLKIQPAELGDSAMYLCASSCPGTLRSPHEQYFGPGTRLTVT.

J is TRBJ1-1 and V is TRBV2; D ambiguous. The CDR3 consists of 24 residues. The germline V gene encodes CDR1 SNHLY and CDR2 FYNNEI. Trimming stripped 10 bases from V and 0 bases from J, with 45 bases between. The CDR3 nucleotides read TGTGCCAACCGGTCTCCTAGCCGACCGGGTGCGGGTGAGCAGTCCAAAAAATTGAACACTGAAGCTTTCTTT. This gives the protein CANRSPSRPGAGEQSKKLNTEAFF.

This chain joins TRBV27 and TRBJ2-7, with D unresolved. V was pared by 5 bases and J by 2 bases, with 10 bases between. CDR1 MNHEY and CDR2 SMNVEV come from the germline V gene (reference sequence). The CDR3 has 13 amino acids. CDR3 residues: CASSMGWPYEQYF. In DNA form, the CDR3 reads TGTGCCAGCAGTATGGGGTGGCCCTACGAGCAGTACTTC.

V and J are TRBV30 and TRBJ1-1, with 7 bases lining up with TRBD1. CDR3 length equals 14 residues. Germline CDR1 and CDR2: GTSNPN and SVGIG (reference sequence). J lost 5 bases, V lost 2 bases, and 8 bases had no gene match. CDR3 region: CAWSRDSLGTEAFF. CDR3 nucleotides: TGTGCCTGGAGTAGGGACAGTTTAGGAACTGAAGCTTTCTTT. Full variable domain (outside the CDR3, taken from reference TRBV30 and TRBJ1-1): SQTIHQWPATLVQPVGSPLSLECTVEGTSNPNLYWYRQAAGRGLQLLFYSVGIGQISSEVPQNLSASRPQDRQFILSSKKLLLSDSGFYLCAWSRDSLGTEAFFGQGTRLTVV.

The rearrangement joins TRBV7-6 to TRBJ2-5; 7 nucleotides align to TRBD2. This CDR3 spans 14 amino acids. Germline V lookup: CDR1 SGHVS, CDR2 FNYEAQ. V gave up 3 bases and J gave up 3 bases; unmatched junction bases: 4. Here the CDR3 reads CASSFGGGEETQYF. CDR3 nucleotides: TGTGCCAGCAGCTTCGGGGGAGGGGAAGAGACCCAGTACTTC.

The V call is TRBV4-1, the J call TRBJ2-5, with 7 bases that match TRBD1. J was trimmed by 2 bases and V by 3 bases; bases with no gene match: 6. The germline gives CDR1 MGHRA, CDR2 YSYEKL. The CDR3 length is 15 residues. CDR3 residues: CASSHVYRGQETQYF. CDR3 sequence (DNA): TGCGCCAGCAGCCACGTTTACAGGGGACAAGAGACCCAGTACTTC.

The rearrangement links TRBV9 to TRBJ1-1; D is possibly TRBD1 (6 bases). CDR3 length: 14 amino acids. The germline V and J ends were trimmed by 0 bases and 7 bases, with 13 bases remaining between them. Germline loops: CDR1 SGDLS, CDR2 YYNGEE. Written as DNA, the CDR3 is TGTGCCAGCAGCGTAGCGGGCAGGGGTGGTGAAGCTTTCTTT. Translation gives CASSVAGRGGEAFF.

The rearrangement uses TRBV14 and TRBJ2-1; TRBD2 matches at 7 bases. The junction had 5 bases not matched to a gene; V was cut back by 6 bases and J by 6 bases. CDR1 SGHDN and CDR2 FVKESK come from the germline V gene. The CDR3 has 13 residues. The CDR3 region has the DNA TGTGCCAGCAGAGGACTAGGCTCCAATGAGCAGTTCTTC. The encoded protein is CASRGLGSNEQFF. The full variable domain, in which reference TRBV14 and TRBJ2-1 provide the parts outside the CDR3, is EAGVTQFPSHSVIEKGQTVTLRCDPISGHDNLYWYRRVMGKEIKFLLHFVKESKQDESGMPNNRFLAERTGGTYSTLKVQPAELEDSGVYFCASRGLGSNEQFFGPGTRLTVL.

The chain links TRBV27 to TRBJ2-7; D is perhaps TRBD1 (6 bases). The V and J ends lost 2 bases and 3 bases respectively, with 11 bases between them. The CDR3 has 14 amino acids. From germline, CDR1 is MNHEY and CDR2 SMNVEV (reference sequence). Here the CDR3 DNA reads TGTGCCAGCAGTTTAAACAGGGACGGCTACGAGCAGTACTTC. This gives the protein CASSLNRDGYEQYF.

The rearrangement links TRBV11-2 to TRBJ2-1, with 8 bases lining up with TRBD2. This CDR3 spans 14 amino acids. With V trimmed by 4 bases and J by 11 bases, 10 bases remained unmatched. CDR1 is SGHAT and CDR2 is FQNNGV in the germline V gene. CDR3 sequence (DNA): TGTGCCAGCAGCTCATGGGATAGCGGGACTAAGCAGTTCTTC. Translation gives CASSSWDSGTKQFF. Filled out from reference TRBV11-2 and TRBJ2-1, the complete variable domain reads EAGVAQSPRYKIIEKRQSVAFWCNPISGHATLYWYQQILGQGPKLLIQFQNNGVVDDSQLPKDRFSAERLKGVDSTLKIQPAKLEDSAVYLCASSSWDSGTKQFFGPGTRLTVL.

The chain has TRBV7-9 and TRBJ2-5, with 8 bases fitting TRBD2. V lost 5 bases, J lost 2 bases, and 10 bases stayed unmatched. The CDR3 loop spans 16 amino acids. Germline CDR1 SEHNR, CDR2 FQNEAQ (reference sequence). CDR3 DNA: TGTGCCAGCAGCCCAAGCGGGACTAGAGATCAAGAGACCCAGTACTTC. This gives the protein CASSPSGTRDQETQYF.

This CDR3 reads CASSLASGGPTYEQYF. CDR3 in DNA: TGTGCCAGCAGCTTGGCAAGCGGAGGGCCAACCTACGAGCAGTACTTC. The chain links TRBV5-6 to TRBJ2-7; possibly TRBD2 for D (6 bases). This CDR3 region has 16 residues. V was pared by 0 bases and J by 2 bases, with 15 bases between. In germline, CDR1 is SGHDT, CDR2 YYEEEE.

V is TRBV27 and J is TRBJ1-2; 8 nucleotides align to TRBD1. Germline CDR1 and CDR2: MNHEY and SMNVEV (reference sequence). The V gene end was trimmed by 5 bases and the J gene end by 7 bases; junction bases not matched to a gene: 9. CDR3 length: 14 residues. In DNA, the CDR3 is TGTGCCAGCAGTCAGGAGGGACAGGAGCTTGGCTACACCTTC. Translating it yields CASSQEGQELGYTF.

The chain links TRBV9 to TRBJ2-5, with a possible D match to TRBD2 (5 bases). Trimming removed 0 bases from V and 0 bases from J, with 9 bases in between. From germline, CDR1 is SGDLS and CDR2 YYNGEE. The CDR3 consists of 15 residues. The CDR3 DNA reads as TGTGCCAGCAGCGTAGGTCCGGGGAACCAAGAGACCCAGTACTTC. Protein sequence: CASSVGPGNQETQYF.

As DNA, the CDR3 is TGTGCCAGCAGTTCGGGACTGAGGGCAGATACGCAGTATTTT. It is translated as CASSSGLRADTQYF. V gene TRBV7-9 combines with J gene TRBJ2-3, with D possibly TRBD2 on 6 matching bases. The ends were cut back, 6 bases at V and 4 bases at J, with 14 bases in the middle. The CDR3 spans 14 residues. Looked up from germline, CDR1 is SEHNR and CDR2 is FQNEAQ (reference sequence).

This clone was seen a single time. The gene calls are TRBV4-1 and TRBJ2-5, with D tentatively TRBD1 (6 bases). V was pared by 0 bases and J by 5 bases, with 13 bases between. In germline, CDR1 is MGHRA, CDR2 YSYEKL. The CDR3 extends over 15 amino acids. CDR3 coding DNA: TGCGCCAGCAGCCAAGATCATGGGGGCGGGGAGACCCAGTACTTC. Protein product: CASSQDHGGGETQYF.

In the case of this clone: Other nucleotide sequences from this sample produce the same CDR3. The chain has TRBV2 and TRBJ2-7; no firm D call. The CDR3 length is 13 residues. V was pared by 3 bases and J by 0 bases, with 6 bases between. Germline V gene sequence: CDR1 SNHLY, CDR2 FYNNEI. The CDR3 DNA reads TGTGCCAGCAGTGACCCCAGCTCCTACGAGCAGTACTTC. Protein sequence: CASSDPSSYEQYF.

The gene calls are TRBV11-2 and TRBJ2-1; D possibly corresponds to TRBD2 (5 bases). V was shortened by 6 bases and J by 5 bases, with 20 bases between the two germline ends. Per germline, CDR1 SGHAT and CDR2 FQNNGV. The CDR3 has 16 residues. The CDR3 is CASRSWEGSFDNEQFF. CDR3 coding DNA: TGTGCCAGCAGATCCTGGGAAGGGAGTTTCGACAATGAGCAGTTCTTC.

This chain links TRBV6-5 with TRBJ2-1; 8 nucleotides line up with TRBD2. J gave up 14 bases and V 5 bases, and 17 bases lay outside the gene matches. This CDR3 comprises 15 residues. Looked up from germline, CDR1 is MNHEY and CDR2 is SVGAGI. The chain's CDR3 is CASSPTGLGPAGEFF. In nucleotides, the CDR3 is TGTGCCAGCAGTCCGACGGGACTAGGGCCCGCTGGGGAGTTCTTC.